This TCR beta chain was obtained from a study of CD8 T cells in Susac syndrome. Whole-study findings and limits: The study's TCR sequencing and HLA analysis covered a relatively small number of individuals, and the study acknowledged this.

Points on this clonotype: Its specificity is unknown.

Reverse transcription used about 0.5 to 1 ug RNA and random hexamers. Multiplex immunoSEQ PCR targeted 54 Vbeta and 13 Jbeta TCR beta segments. TCRdb reprocessed the immunoSEQ multiplex PCR reads with MiXCR, giving one entry per CDR3 protein. The repertoire includes about 430,000 distinct CDR3 sequences, 75% to 90% of them detected once, and roughly 0.1% sits in the top ten. V was pared by 0 bases and J by 2 bases, with 1 base of the junction left unmatched. This CDR3 region has 15 residues. CDR1 and CDR2 (germline): SGHRS, YFSETQ. The sequence came from a human donor with multiple sclerosis. The sequenced material came from CD8+ T cells from PBMCs. The chain links TRBV5-1 to TRBJ2-5, with 10 nucleotides matching TRBD2. In nucleotides, the CDR3 is TGCGCCAGCAGCTTGGGGGGACTAGCGCAAGAGACCCAGTACTTC. Residues: CASSLGGLAQETQYF.